The sample holds a few counts of the clone carrying this T cell receptor (beta chain). The antigen is not known. This entry is derived from a study of cytomegalovirus exposure and HLA in healthy donors. Overall study findings and caveats: Researchers reportedly found TCR beta sequences accurately predicted most subjects' HLA-A and HLA-B alleles. One variant, a missense change in DCLRE1C, was linked in a later analysis to TCR beta V- and J-gene trimming. The study labeled 150 or so TCR beta chains cytomegalovirus-associated.

This CDR3 region has 13 residues. Germline V gene lookup returns CDR1 MRHNA and CDR2 SNTAGT. V was clipped by 8 bases and J by 2 bases; unmatched bases: 5. PCR involved 60 Vbeta and 13 Jbeta primers. Profiling relied on immunoSEQ multiplex PCR, and the TCRdb table lists in-frame clones only, not all of them. The sample lists almost 85,000 clones, just under 80% occurring once. The rearrangement links TRBV6-4 to TRBJ1-1, with TRBD1 identical over 7 bases. This clonotype was obtained from a male donor in good health and CMV-seropositive. The source material was PBMCs. The CDR3 bases are TGTGCCAGCTCCAGGGACAGCAACACTGAAGCTTTCTTT. Translating it yields CASSRDSNTEAFF.